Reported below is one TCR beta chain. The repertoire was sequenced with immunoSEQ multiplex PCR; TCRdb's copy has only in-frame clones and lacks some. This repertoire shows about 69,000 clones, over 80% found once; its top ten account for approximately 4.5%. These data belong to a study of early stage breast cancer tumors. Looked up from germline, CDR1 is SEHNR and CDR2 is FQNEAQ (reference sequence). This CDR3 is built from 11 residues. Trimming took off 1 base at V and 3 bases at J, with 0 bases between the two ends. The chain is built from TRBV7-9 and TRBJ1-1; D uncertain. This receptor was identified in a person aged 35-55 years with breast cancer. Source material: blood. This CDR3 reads CASSLDTEAFF. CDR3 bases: TGTGCCAGCAGCTTAGACACTGAAGCTTTCTTT. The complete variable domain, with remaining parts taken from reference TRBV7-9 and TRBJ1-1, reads DTGVSQNPRHKITKRGQNVTFRCDPISEHNRLYWYRQTLGQGPEFLTYFQNEAQLEKSRLLSDRFSAERPKGSFSTLEIQRTEQGDSAMYLCASSLDTEAFFGQGTRLTVV.